These 15 T cell receptor beta chains share one sample of origin, sequenced in a study of breast tumors, draining lymph nodes, adjacent tissues. In TCRdb, the multiplex PCR reads were re-called with MiXCR into one record per CDR3 protein. The top ten clones hold roughly 4% of a sample with approximately 200,000 distinct CDR3 sequences, 30% to 40% of them seen once. Breast cancer patients provided tissue from their axillary draining lymph nodes. The specimen was axillary lymph node tissue. The receptors were sampled from a female donor with breast cancer. Some clones in this sample may be carry-over from other donors' samples.

This clonotype was seen repeatedly, ten times or more. The chain couples TRBV20-1 to TRBJ2-6; the D gene is possibly TRBD1 (6 bases). V was trimmed by 5 bases and J by 1 base, leaving 15 bases between them. CDR1 and CDR2 from the germline V gene are DFQATT and SNEGSKA (reference sequence). CDR3 length: 16 residues. The DNA of the CDR3 is TGCAGTGCTGAAACAGGGTCCTATTCTGGGGCCAACGTCCTGACTTTC. It specifies CSAETGSYSGANVLTF.

This clonotype has a count of ten or more. An end of the junction differs from the germline gene, which may be a read error. J is TRBJ1-6 and V is TRBV6-5, with 7 bases lining up with TRBD1. The CDR3 extends over 15 amino acids. Germline values: CDR1 MNHEY, CDR2 SVGAGI. CDR3 in DNA: TGTGCCAGCAGTTACTCGACAGGGAGGAATTCACTCCTCCACTTT. Translation gives CASSYSTGRNSLLHF.

At least ten counts were recorded for this clonotype. The genes are TRBV20-1 and TRBJ1-3, with D hard to call. The CDR3 loop spans 15 amino acids. Germline loops: CDR1 DFQATT, CDR2 SNEGSKA (reference sequence). Between the trimmed V and J ends, which lost 3 bases and 2 bases, there was a span of 14 bases. The CDR3 here is CSARKTPNTGNTIYF. As DNA, the CDR3 is TGCAGTGCTAGGAAGACCCCAAACACTGGAAACACCATATATTTT.

Ten or more counts support this clonotype. The chain is built from TRBV4-1 and TRBJ2-7; 7 bases line up with TRBD1. CDR3 size: 16 residues. From germline, CDR1 is MGHRA and CDR2 YSYEKL. The V gene end was trimmed by 0 bases and the J gene end by 3 bases; junction bases not matched to a gene: 8. CDR3 sequence (DNA): TGCGCCAGCAGCCAAGAAAGGGGCAGGGGGATCTACGAGCAGTACTTC. Translated, it gives CASSQERGRGIYEQYF.

Concerning this clonotype: At one of its ends the junction is not consistent with the germline gene, which may arise from a read error. The gene calls are TRBV6-2 or TRBV6-3 and TRBJ2-2; TRBD1 matches 8 bases. The CDR3 is made up of 14 amino acids. Germline CDR1 and CDR2: MNHEY and SVGEGT. CDR3 sequence (DNA): TGTGCCGGCAGTCACCGGACAGGGCGAGGGGAGCTGTTTTTT. This gives the protein CAGSHRTGRGELFF.

Note on this clonotype: A much more abundant neighbour one base away suggests this may be a read error. The chain has TRBV5-6 and TRBJ2-2, with 7 bases lining up with TRBD2. CDR1 SGHDT and CDR2 YYEEEE come from the germline V gene. The length of the CDR3 is 18 residues. V shed 4 bases, J shed 0 bases, and the junction held 12 bases outside the gene matches. The CDR3 region is CASSPGSATSTNTGELFF. In DNA, the CDR3 is TGTGCCAGCAGCCCCGGGTCGGCGACTAGCACGAACACCGGGGAGCTGTTTTTT.

This clonotype turned up a few times. Possible read error: a much larger clone is one base away. This chain uses TRBV7-8 with TRBJ2-2, with TRBD1 matching over 8 bases. CDR3 length: 15 residues. CDR1 is SGHVS, CDR2 FQNEAQ, per germline. The CDR3 reads CASSSRQGNAGELFF. CDR3 nucleotides: TGTGCCAGCAGCTCCCGACAGGGGAACGCCGGGGAGCTGTTTTTT.

The chain links TRBV29-1 to TRBJ1-1; D call uncertain. This CDR3 spans 11 amino acids. CDR1 SQVTM and CDR2 ANQGSEA come from the germline V gene. Trimming cost V 6 bases and J 4 bases, with 9 bases left between them. The CDR3 nucleotides read TGCAGCGTGACGTTATCCACTGAAGCTTTCTTT. The encoded protein is CSVTLSTEAFF.

At least ten counts were recorded for this clonotype. The rearrangement uses TRBV11-2 and TRBJ2-5; no clear D gene. The V gene's germline CDR1 is SGHAT and CDR2 FQNNGV. The ends were cut back, 8 bases at V and 5 bases at J, with 9 bases in the middle. The CDR3 runs to 11 residues. CDR3 sequence (DNA): TGTGCCAGCGACGATAGGGAGACCCAGTACTTC. Translation gives CASDDRETQYF.

This clonotype was found many times. The V and J genes are TRBV12-3 or TRBV12-4 and TRBJ2-1; 9 positions match TRBD2. The junction had 7 bases not matched to a gene; V was cut back by 5 bases and J by 5 bases. The CDR3 sequence is 15 residues long. The CDR3, as DNA: TGTGCCAGCAGTATCGGGACTAGCCGCGACAATGAGCAGTTCTTC. Its protein product is CASSIGTSRDNEQFF.

This clonotype was seen a few times. A clone one base away is much larger, so this may be a read error. V and J are TRBV20-1 and TRBJ2-5; the D gene is possibly TRBD1 (6 bases). V shed 2 bases and J shed 7 bases, with 20 bases lying between them. This CDR3 has 15 residues. Germline CDR1 reads DFQATT; CDR2 reads SNEGSKA (reference sequence). CDR3 bases: TGCAGTGCTAGACAGGGGCTCCAGGTCCCAGGGACCCAGTACTTC. Protein: CSARQGLQVPGTQYF.

Worth noting for this clonotype: With a much larger clone just one base away, this may be a read error. This chain joins TRBV24-1 and TRBJ1-5; D possibly corresponds to TRBD1 (5 bases). CDR3 size: 13 residues. V lost 12 bases, J lost 9 bases, and 20 bases lay in between. Germline V CDR1 and CDR2: KGHDR, SFDVKD. The CDR3 protein is CAWNSAGYRPQHF. Here the CDR3 DNA reads TGTGCCTGGAATTCGGCAGGGTATCGGCCCCAGCATTTT.

About this clonotype: A single base separates this from a much larger clone, so it may be a read error. The chain employs TRBV20-1 and TRBJ2-1; D ambiguous. There are 11 residues in the CDR3. In germline, CDR1 is DFQATT, CDR2 SNEGSKA (reference sequence). Written as DNA, the CDR3 is TGCAGTGCTTCGCGGTGGAATGAGCAGTCCTTC. It translates to CSASRWNEQSF.

CDR3 DNA: TGTGCCAGCAGCTTAACCGGGGGGATGGATGGGCAGTTCTTC. Translated: CASSLTGGMDGQFF. The chain combines TRBV7-3 with TRBJ2-1, with TRBD2 identical over 7 bases. V gave up 0 bases and J gave up 12 bases; unmatched junction bases: 8. The CDR3 loop spans 14 amino acids. In germline, CDR1 is SGHTA, CDR2 FQGTGA.

This clonotype was counted only a few times. A clone one base away is much larger, so this may be a read error. The genes are TRBV20-1 and TRBJ2-5, with 7 bases lining up with TRBD2. Per the germline V gene, CDR1 is DFQATT and CDR2 is SNEGSKA (reference sequence). The V and J ends lost 4 bases and 7 bases, in that order; junction bases with no gene match: 12. This CDR3 region has 14 residues. The CDR3 loop reads CSAMPSAGKATQYF. The CDR3 DNA is TGCAGTGCTATGCCGTCAGCGGGGAAGGCGACCCAGTACTTC.